This T cell receptor (beta chain) was sequenced for a study of T cell responses to AZD1222 COVID-19 vaccine. Assay: immunoSEQ multiplex PCR; the TCRdb copy retains only in-frame clones and omits some. Among around 94,000 clones listed, approximately 88% were seen once. Concerning this clone itself: Its target is unknown.

Study conclusions and caveats: Donor demographics were predominantly white British with a female majority; clonal diversity may be underestimated.

This CDR3 has 13 residues. Per germline, CDR1 MGHRA and CDR2 YSYEKL. Trimming shortened V by 3 bases and J by 6 bases, and 11 bases separated the two germline ends. The sequence was obtained from an adult in good health. Here the sequenced sample was peripheral blood, taken on day 0 of AZD1222 vaccination. The chain links TRBV4-1 to TRBJ1-1; no clear D. Written as DNA, the CDR3 is TGCGCCAGCAGCCAGTTTGGAGGTTCTGAAGCTTTCTTT. It translates to CASSQFGGSEAFF.